The 9 T cell receptor beta chains given below trace back to one sample, sequenced in a study of cytomegalovirus exposure and HLA in healthy donors. PCR primers comprised 60 Vbeta and 13 Jbeta primers. TCRdb keeps only in-frame clones here, not all; method: immunoSEQ multiplex PCR. The sample contains around 100,000 clones, roughly 66% of which appear only once. The sequenced sample was PBMCs. These receptors were obtained from a woman aged 45-65 years in good health and CMV-seronegative.

This clone appeared a few times. The chain employs TRBV6-1 and TRBJ1-4; tentative D call: TRBD1 (6 bases). The germline CDR1 and CDR2 sequences are MNHNS and SASEGT. CDR3 length: 15 residues. V shed 1 base and J shed 6 bases, with 12 bases lying between them. The CDR3 nucleotides read TGTGCCAGCAGTGAAGGGATACAGGGCCATGAAAAACTGTTTTTT. This sequence encodes CASSEGIQGHEKLFF.

CDR3 sequence: CASSQALADSYEQYF. The CDR3, as DNA: TGCGCCAGCAGCCAGGCTTTAGCGGACTCCTACGAGCAGTACTTC. The chain joins TRBV4-3 to TRBJ2-7; tentative D call: TRBD2 (6 bases). This CDR3 is 15 amino acids long. Trimming pared 3 bases from V and 0 bases from J, leaving 12 bases between. Germline lookup yields CDR1 LGHNA and CDR2 YSLEER.

This clone has more than one count but fewer than ten. The V and J genes are TRBV7-9 and TRBJ1-1; a weak D match, TRBD1 (6 bases). V was cut by 3 bases and J by 1 base, with 9 bases left in between. The CDR3 has 14 residues. Germline-derived CDR1 and CDR2 are SEHNR and FQNEAQ (reference sequence). CDR3 nucleotides: TGTGCCAGCAGCTTGTGGACAGCGAACACTGAAGCTTTCTTT. As protein: CASSLWTANTEAFF.

The chain is built from TRBV5-6 and TRBJ1-1, with TRBD1 as a possible D gene (5 bases). Per the germline V gene, CDR1 is SGHDT and CDR2 is YYEEEE. The CDR3 loop spans 14 amino acids. V gave up 3 bases and J gave up 3 bases, with 12 bases separating them. CDR3 amino acids: CASSSARADTEAFF. CDR3 DNA sequence: TGTGCCAGCAGCTCGGCCAGGGCGGACACTGAAGCTTTCTTT.

This clone was found a few times. The chain couples TRBV27 to TRBJ2-3, with D tentatively TRBD2 (5 bases). Germline V gene lookup returns CDR1 MNHEY and CDR2 SMNVEV (reference sequence). This CDR3 region has 14 residues. Trimming left V 6 bases short and J 4 bases short, with 14 bases between. The CDR3 coding sequence is TGTGCCAGCAGCACCAGCGGAAGAGCAGATACGCAGTATTTT. This gives the protein CASSTSGRADTQYF.

The chain carries TRBV6-1 and TRBJ1-5, with TRBD1 identical over 9 bases. Trimming cost V 6 bases and J 3 bases; bases outside gene matches: 6. The CDR3 is 15 residues long. Looked up from germline, CDR1 is MNHNS and CDR2 is SASEGT. CDR3 amino acids: CASSKGQGTNQPQHF. The DNA of the CDR3 is TGTGCCAGCAGCAAGGGACAGGGTACCAATCAGCCCCAGCATTTT.

The chain combines TRBV29-1 with TRBJ2-7; D is unclear. The CDR3 spans 11 residues. Germline values: CDR1 SQVTM, CDR2 ANQGSEA. The V end lost 3 bases, the J end lost 2 bases, and 5 bases lay between the germline ends. The CDR3, as DNA: TGCAGCGTTGACGGTACCTACGAGCAGTACTTC. This encodes CSVDGTYEQYF.

This clone was observed a few times. The V gene is TRBV5-6, the J gene TRBJ2-1, with 9 bases identical to TRBD2. Looked up from germline, CDR1 is SGHDT and CDR2 is YYEEEE. This CDR3 has 18 amino acids. The ends lost 0 bases at V and 4 bases at J; junction bases unmatched: 11. CDR3 sequence: CASSLALLAGVGYNEQFF. CDR3 sequence (DNA): TGTGCCAGCAGCTTGGCCTTGTTAGCGGGAGTGGGGTACAATGAGCAGTTCTTC. Variable domain in full (rest from reference TRBV5-6 and TRBJ2-1): DAGVTQSPTHLIKTRGQQVTLRCSPKSGHDTVSWYQQALGQGPQFIFQYYEEEERQRGNFPDRFSGHQFPNYSSELNVNALLLGDSALYLCASSLALLAGVGYNEQFFGPGTRLTVL.

This clone showed up just a few times. The chain employs TRBV5-8 and TRBJ1-6, with D maybe TRBD1 (5 bases). The length of the CDR3 is 14 residues. Trimming left V 7 bases short and J 2 bases short, with 10 bases between. Germline CDR1 and CDR2: SGHTS and YDEGEE. This chain's CDR3 is CASDPGTYNSPLHF. DNA of the CDR3: TGTGCCAGCGACCCAGGGACCTATAATTCACCCCTCCACTTT.